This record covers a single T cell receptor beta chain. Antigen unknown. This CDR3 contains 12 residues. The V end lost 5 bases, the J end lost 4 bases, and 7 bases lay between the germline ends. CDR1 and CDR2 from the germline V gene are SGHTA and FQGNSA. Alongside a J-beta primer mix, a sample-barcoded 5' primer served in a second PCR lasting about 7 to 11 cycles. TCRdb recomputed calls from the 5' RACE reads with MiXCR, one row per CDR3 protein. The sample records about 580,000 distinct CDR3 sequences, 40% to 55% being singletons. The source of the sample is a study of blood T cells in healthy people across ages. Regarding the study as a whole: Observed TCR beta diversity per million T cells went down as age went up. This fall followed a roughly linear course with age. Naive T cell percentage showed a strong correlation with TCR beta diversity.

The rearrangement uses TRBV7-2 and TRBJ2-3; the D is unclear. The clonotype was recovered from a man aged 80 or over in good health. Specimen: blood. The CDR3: CASSPPADTQYF. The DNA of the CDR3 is TGTGCCAGCAGCCCGCCCGCAGATACGCAGTATTTT.